This TCR beta chain derives from a study of cytomegalovirus exposure and HLA in healthy donors. Study-wide points: Later on, analysis showed that most CMV-associated TCR beta chains appeared to be HLA-restricted.

Amplification used 60 Vbeta primers and 13 Jbeta primers. TCRdb's copy holds only in-frame clones and misses some; the assay was immunoSEQ multiplex PCR. The sample lists roughly 160,000 clones, less than 90% occurring once. Points on this clone: Its antigen is still unknown.

The clonotype originates from a man aged 25 to 45 in good health and CMV-seronegative. Sequenced: PBMCs.

The CDR3 loop is CASHSLGRPLTGELFF. DNA of the CDR3: TGTGCCAGCCATTCTCTAGGAAGACCACTCACCGGGGAGCTGTTTTTT. The gene calls are TRBV27 and TRBJ2-2; D is uncertain. The germline V and J ends were trimmed by 8 bases and 4 bases, with 20 bases remaining between them. Germline V gene sequence: CDR1 MNHEY, CDR2 SMNVEV (reference sequence). The CDR3 contains 16 residues.